This T cell receptor beta chain stems from a study of blood T cell repertoires in COVID-19 (dated by TCRdb to the early 2020s). For context, the study as a whole: Collaborator samples came from the United States, Italy and Spain and covered acute and convalescent phases of COVID-19. The prospective study material was composed of cDNA or gDNA derived from T cells, B-cell-depleted T cells, or PBMCs. Subjects who had been exposed to COVID-19, were actively infected with it, or had recovered from it provided the deeply sampled blood TCRbeta repertoires that made up the dataset. The repertoires were released in a freely available public database intended as a resource for research on the immune response to SARS-CoV-2. The samples were drawn from two sources: the first 160 participants of the ongoing ImmuneRACE study, and about 1,300 subjects contributed by 6 global collaborators. Nearly every sample came with metadata listing a de-identified subject ID, COVID-19 status, age in years and sex. Where HLA class I and class II types were available, the types were taken from metadata supplied by the sample provider, not from assay-based typing.

Whole blood was collected in K2EDTA tubes by collaborating institutions according to the institutions' own protocols. Collaborator samples were shipped for TCRbeta analysis as frozen whole blood, isolated PBMCs, or DNA extracted from either sample type. TCRbeta CDR3 regions were amplified from genomic DNA using the immunoSEQ Assay, a bias-controlled multiplex PCR. The study's processing was this. The number of nucleated cells in each sample was estimated by amplification of reference gene primers within the assay. To quantify the absolute abundance of each unique TCRbeta CDR3 rearrangement, sequence reads were collapsed and filtered. For each sample, productive Simpson clonality was calculated as the square root of Simpson's diversity index over productive rearrangements. In its TCRdb copy, this immuneACCESS table keeps in-frame sequences only and misses some clones. Where compared with another copy, unresolved V genes explain less than half of these, and the others have no known cause. V and J calls and clone size are copied from that table; D and trimming were computed from the DNA. This sample is represented by some 94,000 clones; less than 75% of them were singletons. The ten most abundant clones make up approximately 23% of the sample.

A few counts support this clone. Its antigen remains unidentified. It has no much larger one-base neighbor in the sample; base qualities were not kept. The CDR3 numbers 15 residues from cysteine through phenylalanine. Here the CDR3 DNA is all that survives: 45 bases in frame from base 1. CDR1 MRHNA and CDR2 SNTAGT are derived from the germline V gene. The V end loses 0 bases and the J end loses 8 bases, and a stretch of 14 bases separates them. Broad study findings and their caveats: The quantity of clinical and demographic metadata differed by source and by participant and was supplied without curation.

This TCR was recovered from a woman in her sixties in a cohort sampled during active or convalescent COVID-19. The sequence links TRBV6-4 to TRBJ2-1; the D gene assignment is ambiguous. The sample was peripheral blood. The CDR3: CASSDSARIRDEQFF. The bases are TGTGCCAGCAGTGACTCCGCTAGAATTAGAGATGAGCAGTTCTTC.